The 21 T cell receptor beta chains presented below share a single source sample, sequenced in a study of cytomegalovirus exposure and HLA in healthy donors. It was with 60 Vbeta and 13 Jbeta primers that the PCR ran. The data were produced by immunoSEQ multiplex PCR, yet TCRdb's version contains in-frame clones alone and is incomplete. Altogether 160,000 or so clones are present, 80% being singletons, with the ten largest covering roughly 9%. The sample consisted of PBMCs. The receptors originated from a man aged 18 to 29 in good health and CMV-seropositive.

The V gene is TRBV30, the J gene TRBJ2-2; possible D gene TRBD1, 5 bases. Germline-derived CDR1 and CDR2 are GTSNPN and SVGIG (reference sequence). This CDR3 has 15 amino acids. V gave up 0 bases and J gave up 2 bases, with 10 bases separating them. Here the CDR3 reads CAWSVQGINTGELFF. In DNA form, the CDR3 reads TGTGCCTGGAGTGTCCAGGGAATAAACACCGGGGAGCTGTTTTTT.

The gene calls are TRBV5-6 and TRBJ1-1; possible D gene TRBD1, 5 bases. Germline loops: CDR1 SGHDT, CDR2 YYEEEE. The CDR3 loop spans 15 amino acids. Trimming stripped 4 bases from V and 4 bases from J, with 17 bases between. DNA of the CDR3: TGTGCCAGCAGCAGGGTGGGGGGGGTGGTCACTGAAGCTTTCTTT. Translating gives CASSRVGGVVTEAFF.

This clone was detected once. The V gene is TRBV30, the J gene TRBJ2-3; D remains ambiguous. The V end was cut by 2 bases, the J end by 3 bases, with 6 bases between. The CDR3 contains 12 residues. From germline, CDR1 is GTSNPN and CDR2 SVGIG (reference sequence). The CDR3 coding sequence is TGTGCCTGGAGTCCGACTACAGATACGCAGTATTTT. Translating gives CAWSPTTDTQYF. Full variable domain (missing parts from reference TRBV30 and TRBJ2-3): SQTIHQWPATLVQPVGSPLSLECTVEGTSNPNLYWYRQAAGRGLQLLFYSVGIGQISSEVPQNLSASRPQDRQFILSSKKLLLSDSGFYLCAWSPTTDTQYFGPGTRLTVL.

This chain joins TRBV5-1 and TRBJ2-2; 7 bases fit TRBD1. CDR1 SGHRS and CDR2 YFSETQ come from the germline V gene. V was clipped by 3 bases and J by 3 bases; unmatched bases: 5. The CDR3 is 15 residues long. This CDR3 is CASSWTGGDTGELFF. CDR3 DNA: TGCGCCAGCAGCTGGACAGGAGGAGACACCGGGGAGCTGTTTTTT.

CDR3 DNA sequence: TGTGCCAGCAGCCTAGACGGGACTCAAGAGACCCAGTACTTC. Translated: CASSLDGTQETQYF. J is TRBJ2-5 and V is TRBV7-8, with a possible D match to TRBD2 (6 bases). The CDR3 is 14 residues long. In germline, CDR1 is SGHVS, CDR2 FQNEAQ. The ends were cut back, 5 bases at V and 2 bases at J, with 12 bases in the middle. The full variable domain, completed using reference TRBV7-8 and TRBJ2-5, is GAGVSQSPRYKVAKRGQDVALRCDPISGHVSLFWYQQALGQGPEFLTYFQNEAQLDKSGLPSDRFFAERPEGSVSTLKIQRTQQEDSAVYLCASSLDGTQETQYFGPGTRLLVL.

The genes are TRBV6-4 and TRBJ2-1, with 7 positions matching TRBD2. Per germline, CDR1 MRHNA and CDR2 SNTAGT. Trimming cost V 3 bases and J 6 bases; bases outside gene matches: 5. There are 14 residues in the CDR3. The CDR3 loop is CASSEMTSSNEQFF. CDR3 DNA sequence: TGTGCCAGCAGTGAGATGACTAGCAGCAATGAGCAGTTCTTC.

This clone came up once. CDR3 in DNA: TGCAGCGTTGGGGGTGTCGGGGTCGGCTACACCTTC. Encoded protein: CSVGGVGVGYTF. The V gene is TRBV29-1, the J gene TRBJ1-2; D ambiguous. With 4 bases removed from V and 8 bases from J, the gap between germline ends came to 14 bases. Germline values: CDR1 SQVTM, CDR2 ANQGSEA. CDR3 length equals 12 residues.

The chain combines TRBV19 with TRBJ2-7; possibly TRBD1 for D (5 bases). V was cut by 1 base and J by 3 bases, with 16 bases left in between. Germline V gene sequence: CDR1 LNHDA, CDR2 SQIVND (reference sequence). CDR3 length equals 16 residues. CDR3 residues: CASSIAGRAPYYEQYF. In nucleotides, the CDR3 is TGTGCCAGTAGTATAGCGGGCAGGGCCCCCTACTACGAGCAGTACTTC.

This clone showed up just a few times. V and J are TRBV5-1 and TRBJ1-1, with D uncertain. Trimming shortened V by 5 bases and J by 4 bases, and 6 bases separated the two germline ends. The germline gives CDR1 SGHRS, CDR2 YFSETQ. The CDR3 is 11 residues long. CDR3 DNA sequence: TGCGCCAGCAGGGCGGGCACTGAAGCTTTCTTT. Translated, it gives CASRAGTEAFF.

The chain has TRBV30 and TRBJ2-1; the D gene is possibly TRBD2 (5 bases). Germline V gene data show CDR1 as GTSNPN and CDR2 as SVGIG (reference sequence). CDR3 length: 11 amino acids. Between the trimmed V and J ends, which lost 0 bases and 13 bases, there was a span of 10 bases. CDR3 residues: CAWSVRGSQFF. The CDR3 DNA sequence: TGTGCCTGGAGTGTACGGGGTAGCCAGTTCTTC.

This clone was detected only once. The chain links TRBV6-1 to TRBJ2-7; 7 nucleotides agree with TRBD1. CDR3 length: 14 residues. Trimming at V came to 3 bases and at J to 0 bases, leaving 2 bases not matched to a gene. Germline CDR1 and CDR2: MNHNS and SASEGT. CDR3 in amino acids: CASSEGDSSYEQYF. The CDR3 nucleotides are TGTGCCAGCAGTGAGGGGGACAGCTCCTACGAGCAGTACTTC.

CDR3 protein: CRPVSEAFF. The CDR3 DNA reads TGCAGACCAGTAAGTGAAGCTTTCTTT. The genes are TRBV20-1 and TRBJ1-1; D is uncertain. The germline gives CDR1 DFQATT, CDR2 SNEGSKA (reference sequence). The CDR3 runs to 9 residues.

In its sample, this clone was seen once. V gene TRBV27 combines with J gene TRBJ2-2; 14 bases match TRBD2. This CDR3 is built from 21 residues. The ends lost 7 bases at V and 3 bases at J; junction bases unmatched: 19. Germline lookup yields CDR1 MNHEY and CDR2 SMNVEV (reference sequence). CDR3: CASNFRKPGLAGARDTGELFF. Here the CDR3 DNA reads TGTGCCAGCAATTTCCGTAAACCGGGACTAGCGGGAGCAAGGGACACCGGGGAGCTGTTTTTT.

The chain links TRBV7-8 to TRBJ1-2; weak D call: TRBD1 (6 bases). Per germline, CDR1 SGHVS and CDR2 FQNEAQ. The CDR3 is made up of 15 amino acids. Trimming cost V 0 bases and J 2 bases, with 10 bases left between them. The CDR3 is CASSLAPQGNYGYTF. CDR3 coding DNA: TGTGCCAGCAGCTTAGCGCCACAGGGAAACTATGGCTACACCTTC. The whole variable domain, remainder taken from reference TRBV7-8 and TRBJ1-2, is GAGVSQSPRYKVAKRGQDVALRCDPISGHVSLFWYQQALGQGPEFLTYFQNEAQLDKSGLPSDRFFAERPEGSVSTLKIQRTQQEDSAVYLCASSLAPQGNYGYTFGSGTRLTVV.

The rearrangement links TRBV27 to TRBJ2-7, with 7 bases matching TRBD1. There are 14 residues in the CDR3. V lost 2 bases to trimming and J lost 3 bases; unmatched junction nucleotides: 4. Germline V gene data show CDR1 as MNHEY and CDR2 as SMNVEV (reference sequence). The CDR3 DNA follows: TGTGCCAGCAGTTTAGGACAGGCGAGCTACGAGCAGTACTTC. Residues: CASSLGQASYEQYF.

For this clone: The same CDR3 also results from other DNA sequences found in this sample. Here the CDR3 DNA reads TGTGCCAGCAGCTTAGGTTGGACTAGCGGAAGCCCGCAGTTCTTC. This gives the protein CASSLGWTSGSPQFF. The rearrangement links TRBV7-9 to TRBJ2-1, with 10 bases lining up with TRBD2. Germline values: CDR1 SEHNR, CDR2 FQNEAQ (reference sequence). V gave up 1 base and J gave up 12 bases; unmatched junction bases: 9. The CDR3 has 15 residues. Using reference TRBV7-9 and TRBJ2-1 for the parts outside the CDR3, the full variable domain is DTGVSQNPRHKITKRGQNVTFRCDPISEHNRLYWYRQTLGQGPEFLTYFQNEAQLEKSRLLSDRFSAERPKGSFSTLEIQRTEQGDSAMYLCASSLGWTSGSPQFFGPGTRLTVL.

The chain is built from TRBV5-8 and TRBJ1-6; TRBD1 might be the D (5 bases). V was cut by 4 bases and J by 6 bases, with 23 bases left in between. The CDR3 consists of 18 residues. The V gene's germline CDR1 is SGHTS and CDR2 YDEGEE. Written as DNA, the CDR3 is TGTGCCAGCAGCCAGATGCGGGGGTCCGGGGCGCTTAATTCACCCCTCCACTTT. Its translation is CASSQMRGSGALNSPLHF.

The rearrangement joins TRBV7-2 to TRBJ2-1; 11 positions agree with TRBD2. The CDR3 is 16 residues long. Trimming removed 1 base from V and 7 bases from J; junction bases left unmatched: 6. Germline assignment: CDR1 SGHTA and CDR2 FQGNSA. CDR3 nucleotide sequence: TGTGCCAGCAGCTTAGGGGGTAGCGGGAGGGAGAATGAGCAGTTCTTC. Its translation is CASSLGGSGRENEQFF.

V and J are TRBV5-4 and TRBJ2-1; 9 positions agree with TRBD2. Germline CDR1 and CDR2: SGHNT and YYREEE (reference sequence). V was pared by 4 bases and J by 4 bases, with 6 bases of the junction left unmatched. The CDR3 runs 15 residues. CDR3 sequence (DNA): TGTGCCAGCAGCGACGGACTAGCGAAATACAATGAGCAGTTCTTC. It specifies CASSDGLAKYNEQFF.

V usage is TRBV5-1 and J usage is TRBJ1-1, with D unresolved. Germline assignment: CDR1 SGHRS and CDR2 YFSETQ. Trimming cost V 4 bases and J 0 bases, with 7 bases left between them. This CDR3 is built from 13 residues. The CDR3 protein is CASSPDMNTEAFF. The CDR3 DNA sequence: TGCGCCAGCAGCCCTGACATGAACACTGAAGCTTTCTTT.

This clone is a singleton in its sample. CDR3 DNA: TGTGCCAGCAGCCTCGGCAGGGTGGGCTACACCTTC. Translating it yields CASSLGRVGYTF. This chain joins TRBV11-1 and TRBJ1-2; a weak D match, TRBD1 (5 bases). V lost 5 bases, J lost 8 bases, and 12 bases lay in between. The CDR3 contains 12 residues. CDR1 is SGHAT and CDR2 is FQDESV in the germline V gene (reference sequence).